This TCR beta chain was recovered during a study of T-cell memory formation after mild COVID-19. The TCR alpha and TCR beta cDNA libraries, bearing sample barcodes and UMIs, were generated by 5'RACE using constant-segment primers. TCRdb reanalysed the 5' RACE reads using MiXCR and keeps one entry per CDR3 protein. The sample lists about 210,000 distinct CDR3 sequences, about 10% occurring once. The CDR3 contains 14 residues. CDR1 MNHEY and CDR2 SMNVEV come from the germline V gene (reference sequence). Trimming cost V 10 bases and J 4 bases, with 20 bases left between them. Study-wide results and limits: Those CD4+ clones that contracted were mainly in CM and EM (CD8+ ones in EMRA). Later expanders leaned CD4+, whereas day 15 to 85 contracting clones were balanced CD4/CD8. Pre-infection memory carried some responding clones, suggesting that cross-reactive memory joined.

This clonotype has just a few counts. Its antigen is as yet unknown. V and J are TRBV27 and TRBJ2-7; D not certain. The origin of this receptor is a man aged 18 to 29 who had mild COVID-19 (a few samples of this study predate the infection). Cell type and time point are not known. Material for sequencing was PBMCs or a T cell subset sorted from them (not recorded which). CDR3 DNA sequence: TGTGCCAACTCCTCCGACCTGAAGTCTTACGAGCAGTACGTC. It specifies CANSSDLKSYEQYV.